This record covers a single TCR beta chain. Between the trimmed V and J ends, which lost 2 bases and 1 base, there was a span of 23 bases. Germline CDR1 SGHAT, CDR2 FQNNGV. This CDR3 is 19 amino acids long. Treatment given: oral pan-JAK inhibitor, 5-10 mg twice daily. The data were taken from a study of CD8+ T cells in alopecia areata. Study-wide context: Scalp area affected, as a percentage, set the severity score of treated patients.

Sequencing templates came from extracted RNA that was reverse transcribed into cDNA. Generated by immunoSEQ multiplex PCR, the TCRdb table keeps only in-frame clones and is missing some. The table has 180,000 or so clones, roughly 53% seen once. This specimen was CD8+ T cells sorted from blood, taken at week 24, from a patient treated with tofacitinib. This sequence was found in a human donor with alopecia areata. The chain has TRBV11-2 and TRBJ1-1, with D maybe TRBD1 (5 bases). CDR3 nucleotide sequence: TGTGCCAGCAGCTTAAACCATGTATACTCACGCCAGGGGAACACTGAAGCTTTCTTT. It translates to CASSLNHVYSRQGNTEAFF.